This passage covers 31 T cell receptor beta chains from one sample sequenced in a study of vaccination and CD4 T cells after COVID-19. These receptors lack a known antigen. Stated treatment: 10-day PBMC culture with coronavirus spike peptide pools or control peptides (ViraFEST assay). The Oncomine TCR Beta short-read assay sequenced DNA from cultured CD4+ T cells. MiXCR, run by TCRdb on the PCR reads, gives a single entry per CDR3 protein. The data contain approximately 20,000 distinct CDR3 sequences, about 60% of them singletons. The material sequenced was CD4+ T cells from blood, cultured in vitro. The source of these receptors is a human donor who had recovered from COVID-19.

This clonotype has a single count. The J gene is TRBJ1-3, the V gene TRBV9, with 7 positions matching TRBD1. In germline, CDR1 is SGDLS, CDR2 YYNGEE. J lost 0 bases, V lost 2 bases, and 2 bases had no gene match. This CDR3 contains 15 residues. CDR3 bases: TGTGCCAGCAGCGTGACAGGGCGCTCTGGAAACACCATATATTTT. This codes for CASSVTGRSGNTIYF. The full variable domain, with the rest looked up from reference TRBV9 and TRBJ1-3, is DSGVTQTPKHLITATGQRVTLRCSPRSGDLSVYWYQQSLDQGLQFLIQYYNGEERAKGNILERFSAQQFPDLHSELNLSSLELGDSALYFCASSVTGRSGNTIYFGEGSWLTVV.

This clonotype has more than one count but fewer than ten. V gene TRBV7-2 combines with J gene TRBJ1-4, with D perhaps matching TRBD1 (6 bases). The V end lost 5 bases, the J end lost 2 bases, and 9 bases lay between the germline ends. This CDR3 comprises 14 residues. CDR1 is SGHTA, CDR2 FQGNSA, per germline. CDR3 DNA: TGTGCCAGCAGCGCCAGGGGTACTAATGAAAAACTGTTTTTT. Translation gives CASSARGTNEKLFF.

V gene TRBV6-2 or TRBV6-3 combines with J gene TRBJ1-2; the D is unclear. V lost 5 bases to trimming and J lost 4 bases, with 14 bases between them. Per germline, CDR1 MNHEY and CDR2 SVGEGT. This CDR3 spans 14 amino acids. CDR3 nucleotide sequence: TGTGCCAGCAGTCCCCTGCCAGGACTCTATGGCTACACCTTC. Amino acids: CASSPLPGLYGYTF.

This clonotype was found a few times. The gene calls are TRBV20-1 and TRBJ2-2; TRBD2 matches 14 bases. CDR1 is DFQATT, CDR2 SNEGSKA, per germline (reference sequence). The CDR3 contains 17 residues. The V segment lost 6 bases and the J segment 4 bases; nucleotides outside the gene matches: 10. The CDR3 sequence is CSAPGLAGVLGTGELFF. CDR3 bases: TGCAGTGCCCCGGGACTAGCGGGAGTCCTAGGCACCGGGGAGCTGTTTTTT.

This clonotype was recorded a few times. CDR3: CASRLQGGTDTQYF. The CDR3 DNA follows: TGTGCCAGCAGACTACAGGGGGGCACAGATACGCAGTATTTT. The V and J genes are TRBV27 and TRBJ2-3; TRBD1 matches at 8 bases. With 6 bases clipped from V and 1 base from J, the junction kept 3 bases outside the gene matches. The CDR3 loop spans 14 amino acids. Germline lookup yields CDR1 MNHEY and CDR2 SMNVEV (reference sequence).

This chain uses TRBV6-1 with TRBJ1-1; D is possibly TRBD1 (5 bases). The length of the CDR3 is 11 residues. V was clipped by 3 bases and J by 8 bases, with 7 bases between them. Per the germline V gene, CDR1 is MNHNS and CDR2 is SASEGT. CDR3 residues: CASSDGAEAFF. For the CDR3, the DNA is TGTGCCAGCAGTGACGGGGCCGAAGCTTTCTTT.

The V and J genes are TRBV5-1 and TRBJ1-4; weak D call: TRBD1 (6 bases). The CDR3 contains 14 residues. V shed 5 bases and J shed 7 bases, with 15 bases lying between them. Germline CDR1 SGHRS, CDR2 YFSETQ. The CDR3 loop reads CASRLRDISEKLFF. As DNA, the CDR3 is TGCGCCAGCAGACTGAGGGACATCAGTGAAAAACTGTTTTTT. Based on the CDR3 plus reference TRBV5-1 and TRBJ1-4, the full variable domain is KAGVTQTPRYLIKTRGQQVTLSCSPISGHRSVSWYQQTPGQGLQFLFEYFSETQRNKGNFPGRFSGRQFSNSRSEMNVSTLELGDSALYLCASRLRDISEKLFFGSGTQLSVL.

This chain joins TRBV2 and TRBJ2-1; D possibly corresponds to TRBD1 (6 bases). The CDR3 loop spans 12 amino acids. Germline V gives CDR1 SNHLY, CDR2 FYNNEI. The V and J ends lost 3 bases and 7 bases respectively, with 7 bases between them. CDR3: CASSDRGNEQFF. The CDR3 DNA reads as TGTGCCAGCAGTGACAGGGGTAATGAGCAGTTCTTC.

The gene calls are TRBV20-1 and TRBJ1-1; possibly TRBD1 for D (6 bases). Germline lookup yields CDR1 DFQATT and CDR2 SNEGSKA (reference sequence). V gave up 3 bases and J gave up 2 bases, with 13 bases separating them. CDR3 length equals 14 residues. The CDR3 DNA is TGCAGTGCTAGGAACAGGGTGGGTAACACTGAAGCTTTCTTT. Translating gives CSARNRVGNTEAFF.

In its sample, this clonotype is medium-sized. The chain is built from TRBV20-1 and TRBJ2-5, with 10 bases lining up with TRBD2. The CDR3 extends over 13 amino acids. Germline CDR1 DFQATT, CDR2 SNEGSKA (reference sequence). Trimming cost V 3 bases and J 6 bases; bases outside gene matches: 4. In DNA, the CDR3 is TGCAGTGCTAGTCCTAGCGGGGGACAGACCCAGTACTTC. Its translation: CSASPSGGQTQYF.

The chain employs TRBV7-9 and TRBJ2-3; D remains ambiguous. The CDR3 consists of 11 residues. V was cut by 2 bases and J by 5 bases, with 2 bases left in between. The germline gives CDR1 SEHNR, CDR2 FQNEAQ (reference sequence). The DNA of the CDR3 is TGTGCCAGCAGCTTAATAGATACGCAGTATTTT. This sequence encodes CASSLIDTQYF.

V usage is TRBV5-4 and J usage is TRBJ1-6, with D perhaps matching TRBD1 (5 bases). The germline V and J ends were trimmed by 1 base and 9 bases, with 11 bases remaining between them. CDR1 and CDR2 (germline): SGHNT, YYREEE (reference sequence). The CDR3 length is 14 residues. The CDR3 loop is CASSLQGDFSPLHF. DNA for the CDR3: TGTGCCAGCAGCTTGCAGGGTGATTTTTCACCCCTCCACTTT.

The chain employs TRBV2 and TRBJ2-7; D perhaps matches TRBD1 (5 bases). Germline assignment: CDR1 SNHLY and CDR2 FYNNEI. The CDR3 has 12 residues. V lost 7 bases and J 6 bases, leaving 13 bases between the germline ends. CDR3 sequence: CASTLTDSEQYF. The CDR3 coding sequence is TGTGCCAGCACCCTAACCGACAGCGAGCAGTACTTC. The full variable domain, its missing parts supplied by reference TRBV2 and TRBJ2-7, is EPEVTQTPSHQVTQMGQEVILRCVPISNHLYFYWYRQILGQKVEFLVSFYNNEISEKSEIFDDQFSVERPDGSNFTLKIRSTKLEDSAMYFCASTLTDSEQYFGPGTRLTVT.

This rearrangement joins TRBV6-1 to TRBJ2-5, with D tentatively TRBD1 or TRBD2 (6 bases each). Between the trimmed V and J ends, which lost 11 bases and 5 bases, there was a span of 18 bases. The CDR3 sequence is 13 residues long. Germline V gene data show CDR1 as MNHNS and CDR2 as SASEGT. The CDR3 sequence is CASSTRGTETQYF. The DNA for the CDR3 is TGTGCCTCCTCGACTAGGGGGACCGAGACCCAGTACTTC.

The chain combines TRBV20-1 with TRBJ2-5, with D tentatively TRBD2 (6 bases). The CDR3 totals 13 residues. Germline CDR1 DFQATT, CDR2 SNEGSKA (reference sequence). The V end was cut by 4 bases, the J end by 7 bases, with 16 bases between. Here the CDR3 reads CSAKRENGVTQYF. The DNA of the CDR3 is TGCAGTGCTAAACGGGAGAACGGGGTGACCCAGTACTTC.

The chain couples TRBV7-9 to TRBJ2-2, with TRBD2 identical over 7 bases. Germline V lookup: CDR1 SEHNR, CDR2 FQNEAQ (reference sequence). This CDR3 is 16 amino acids long. J was trimmed by 3 bases and V by 5 bases; bases with no gene match: 9. The CDR3 DNA reads as TGTGCCAGCAGCCCCCTAGCGGAGGCACACACCGGGGAGCTGTTTTTT. This translates into CASSPLAEAHTGELFF.

The V call is TRBV2, the J call TRBJ1-5, with D unresolved. Germline V lookup: CDR1 SNHLY, CDR2 FYNNEI. V was clipped by 5 bases and J by 4 bases, with 9 bases between them. This CDR3 region has 13 residues. The CDR3 nucleotides are TGTGCCAGCAGTTTGAGTGCGAATCAGCCCCAGCATTTT. It codes for CASSLSANQPQHF.

In this sample, this clonotype turned up a few times. The chain carries TRBV24-1 and TRBJ2-1; weak D call: TRBD2 (5 bases). V lost 4 bases to trimming and J lost 4 bases, with 10 bases between them. Germline V CDR1 and CDR2: KGHDR, SFDVKD. The CDR3 extends over 14 amino acids. For the CDR3, the DNA is TGTGCCACCAGTGAGAGGGAGTCTTACAATGAGCAGTTCTTC. This translates into CATSERESYNEQFF.

V gene TRBV6-5 combines with J gene TRBJ1-1; no firm D call. V was cut by 0 bases and J by 4 bases, with 12 bases left in between. Germline assignment: CDR1 MNHEY and CDR2 SVGAGI. This CDR3 contains 15 residues. CDR3 sequence (DNA): TGTGCCAGCAGTTACTCGGCGGTTCTAAGCACTGAAGCTTTCTTT. Protein: CASSYSAVLSTEAFF.

The CDR3 DNA reads TGTGCCAGCGACAAACCGGGACAGGGGAAGGGCACTGAAGCTTTCTTT. Encoded protein: CASDKPGQGKGTEAFF. The chain combines TRBV7-6 with TRBJ1-1; 10 nucleotides align to TRBD1. The V gene's germline CDR1 is SGHVS and CDR2 FNYEAQ. V shed 8 bases and J 4 bases; nucleotides not matched to a gene: 13. CDR3 length: 16 residues. Together with reference TRBV7-6 and TRBJ1-1, the CDR3 gives the full variable domain: GAGVSQSPRYKVTKRGQDVALRCDPISGHVSLYWYRQALGQGPEFLTYFNYEAQQDKSGLPNDRFSAERPEGSISTLTIQRTEQRDSAMYRCASDKPGQGKGTEAFFGQGTRLTVV.

The CDR3, as DNA: TGTGCCAGCGGGGTGGCGGGGGGTGGTATTGGAAACACCATATATTTT. It encodes CASGVAGGGIGNTIYF. The chain employs TRBV7-8 and TRBJ1-3; D is possibly TRBD1 (5 bases). This CDR3 spans 16 amino acids. Germline loops: CDR1 SGHVS, CDR2 FQNEAQ. Trimming took 8 bases from V and 3 from J, leaving 20 bases between them. The full variable domain, completed using reference TRBV7-8 and TRBJ1-3, is GAGVSQSPRYKVAKRGQDVALRCDPISGHVSLFWYQQALGQGPEFLTYFQNEAQLDKSGLPSDRFFAERPEGSVSTLKIQRTQQEDSAVYLCASGVAGGGIGNTIYFGEGSWLTVV.

The chain employs TRBV19 and TRBJ2-3; D may correspond to TRBD1 or TRBD2 (5 bases each). This CDR3 spans 14 amino acids. Germline loops: CDR1 LNHDA, CDR2 SQIVND (reference sequence). V was shortened by 7 bases and J by 5 bases, with 16 bases between the two germline ends. The CDR3 sequence: CASKLRGEGDTQYF. CDR3 DNA sequence: TGTGCCAGTAAGCTTAGGGGCGAGGGAGATACGCAGTATTTT.

This clonotype appeared a few times. This chain uses TRBV6-5 with TRBJ2-5; 7 nucleotides agree with TRBD2. V lost 4 bases and J lost 7; bases outside the gene matches: 0. The length of the CDR3 is 11 residues. Germline V CDR1 and CDR2: MNHEY, SVGAGI. The CDR3: CASSSGGTQYF. The CDR3 DNA reads as TGTGCCAGCAGTTCGGGGGGGACCCAGTACTTC.

The chain is built from TRBV7-8 and TRBJ1-2, with D possibly TRBD1 on 5 matching bases. CDR1 SGHVS and CDR2 FQNEAQ come from the germline V gene. V lost 5 bases, J lost 4 bases, and 14 bases lay in between. The CDR3 has 14 amino acids. CDR3 nucleotide sequence: TGTGCCAGCAGCGTCGTAAGAGGGGCCTATGGCTACACCTTC. It codes for CASSVVRGAYGYTF.

The CDR3 nucleotides are TGTGCCAGCAGGCCCTGGGGGGGTATTGGGAGCTATGGCTACACCTTC. This translates into CASRPWGGIGSYGYTF. V and J are TRBV6-1 and TRBJ1-2, with a weak D call TRBD1 (5 bases). The V end was cut by 6 bases, the J end by 4 bases, with 21 bases between. Germline V gene data show CDR1 as MNHNS and CDR2 as SASEGT. This CDR3 has 16 residues.

The rearrangement uses TRBV27 and TRBJ1-2, with D perhaps matching TRBD1 (6 bases). V dropped 5 bases and J dropped 4 bases, with 17 bases sitting between them. CDR1 and CDR2 from the germline V gene are MNHEY and SMNVEV (reference sequence). The CDR3 covers 15 residues. The CDR3: CASSPQSGVGYGYTF. Here the CDR3 DNA reads TGTGCCAGCAGTCCACAGTCAGGGGTAGGCTATGGCTACACCTTC.

The chain uses TRBV2 and TRBJ1-2, with D tentatively TRBD1 (5 bases). Per the germline V gene, CDR1 is SNHLY and CDR2 is FYNNEI. Trimming took off 2 bases at V and 8 bases at J, with 12 bases between the two ends. The CDR3 length is 13 residues. The CDR3 reads CASSEHEKGGYTF. The CDR3 nucleotides read TGTGCCAGCAGTGAACATGAGAAGGGGGGCTACACCTTC.

The J gene is TRBJ1-4, the V gene TRBV4-1; D gene ambiguous. Germline loops: CDR1 MGHRA, CDR2 YSYEKL. The CDR3 consists of 16 residues. Trimming shortened V by 1 base and J by 0 bases, and 9 bases separated the two germline ends. DNA of the CDR3: TGCGCCAGCAGCCAAGGGGTTGGGCCAACTAATGAAAAACTGTTTTTT. Translated: CASSQGVGPTNEKLFF.

The chain joins TRBV7-9 to TRBJ1-1, with a weak D call TRBD1 (5 bases). The CDR3 consists of 14 residues. V lost 1 base, J lost 6 bases, and 12 bases lay in between. The germline CDR1 and CDR2 sequences are SEHNR and FQNEAQ (reference sequence). The CDR3 loop is CASSLDGGGAEAFF. As DNA, the CDR3 is TGTGCCAGCAGCTTAGACGGGGGAGGGGCTGAAGCTTTCTTT.

This clonotype has only a few counts. The gene calls are TRBV7-3 and TRBJ2-3, with 8 bases that match TRBD2. V dropped 4 bases and J dropped 5; count of bases not matched to a gene: 5. Germline V gene sequence: CDR1 SGHTA, CDR2 FQGTGA. The CDR3 spans 14 residues. The CDR3 loop is CASSSGLAGDTQYF. The CDR3 DNA reads TGTGCCAGCAGCTCCGGACTAGCAGGAGATACGCAGTATTTT.

The V and J genes are TRBV20-1 and TRBJ1-5; 7 nucleotides agree with TRBD1. J was trimmed by 7 bases and V by 4 bases; bases with no gene match: 10. The CDR3 runs 14 residues. The germline CDR1 and CDR2 sequences are DFQATT and SNEGSKA (reference sequence). CDR3 coding DNA: TGCAGTGCTAAGGACAGGTTTTCCCTGCAGCCCCAGCATTTT. Its protein product is CSAKDRFSLQPQHF.